A single sample gave rise to the 17 T cell receptor beta chains below, sequenced in a study of T cells in Graves' hyperthyroidism and ophthalmopathy. RNA transcripts served as the template for amplifying TCR beta CDR3 regions. The HTBI set primed first-round TCR CDR3 RT-PCR. TCRdb processed the multiplex PCR reads anew with MiXCR; each CDR3 protein has one entry. The sample has around 350,000 distinct CDR3 sequences; 19% are singletons. Sequenced input: blood. The receptor set was obtained from a woman between 18 and 29 years old with Graves' hyperthyroidism.

This chain uses TRBV12-3 or TRBV12-4 with TRBJ2-5; a possible D gene is TRBD2 (5 bases). The length of the CDR3 is 14 residues. Trimming pared 8 bases from V and 2 bases from J, leaving 15 bases between. This CDR3 reads CASGSPRTQETQYF. The CDR3, as DNA: TGTGCCAGCGGGTCCCCCCGGACTCAAGAGACCCAGTACTTC.

This clonotype showed up many times. The chain has TRBV20-1 and TRBJ2-5; D possibly corresponds to TRBD2 (6 bases). With 1 base removed from V and 3 bases from J, the gap between germline ends came to 9 bases. The CDR3 extends over 13 amino acids. Per the germline V gene, CDR1 is DFQATT and CDR2 is SNEGSKA (reference sequence). For the CDR3, the DNA is TGCAGTGCTAGAGCGACGGGGGAAGAGACCCAGTACTTC. Protein: CSARATGEETQYF.

This clonotype showed up many times. V is TRBV6-5 and J is TRBJ2-2; TRBD2 is a possible D gene (5 bases). In germline, CDR1 is MNHEY, CDR2 SVGAGI. The CDR3 extends over 14 amino acids. The V and J ends lost 5 bases and 5 bases respectively, with 12 bases between them. Written as DNA, the CDR3 is TGTGCCAGCAGTACGTATCGGGGAACCGGGGAGCTGTTTTTT. Translated, it gives CASSTYRGTGELFF.

This clonotype was counted many times. The rearrangement joins TRBV2 to TRBJ2-5, with 7 bases identical to TRBD1. V gave up 6 bases and J gave up 3 bases; unmatched junction bases: 7. CDR1 is SNHLY, CDR2 FYNNEI, per germline. This CDR3 has 14 residues. The CDR3 DNA reads as TGTGCCAGCAGGTTAACCGGGACAGAAGAGACCCAGTACTTC. Its protein product is CASRLTGTEETQYF.

Ten or more counts support this clonotype. The chain employs TRBV11-2 and TRBJ2-7; TRBD2 agrees at 7 bases. CDR1 and CDR2 from the germline V gene are SGHAT and FQNNGV. With V trimmed by 0 bases and J by 4 bases, 6 bases remained unmatched. This CDR3 has 15 residues. For the CDR3, the DNA is TGTGCCAGCAGCTTAGAGTGGCAGGGAGGGTACGAGCAGTACTTC. This translates into CASSLEWQGGYEQYF.

This clonotype was counted ten times or more. The V call is TRBV20-1, the J call TRBJ2-2, with 7 bases fitting TRBD1. With V trimmed by 4 bases and J by 5 bases, 7 bases remained unmatched. Germline lookup yields CDR1 DFQATT and CDR2 SNEGSKA (reference sequence). The CDR3 extends over 14 amino acids. CDR3 coding DNA: TGCAGTGCTAAAGGGAAGGGGGCGACCGGGGAGCTGTTTTTT. Translation gives CSAKGKGATGELFF.

About this clonotype: A much larger clone differs from this one at a single base, so this may be a read error. V and J are TRBV7-3 and TRBJ2-5; D gene ambiguous. The length of the CDR3 is 14 residues. CDR1 is SGHTA, CDR2 FQGTGA, per germline. DNA of the CDR3: TGTGCCAGCAGCTTATCCGCAGGCCAAGAGACCAAGTACTTC. Translating it yields CASSLSAGQETKYF.

V is TRBV7-3 and J is TRBJ1-3; D not resolved. In germline, CDR1 is SGHTA, CDR2 FQGTGA. The CDR3 spans 14 residues. Between the trimmed V and J ends, which lost 1 base and 8 bases, there was a span of 12 bases. CDR3 coding DNA: TGTGCCAGCAGCTTAAGTGCCCGTGGGGACACCATATATTTT. This gives the protein CASSLSARGDTIYF.

This clonotype was found many times. One junction end disagrees with the germline gene, perhaps due to a read error. V is TRBV6-5 and J is TRBJ1-1; tentatively, D is TRBD1 (5 bases). The CDR3 length is 13 residues. Germline V gene data show CDR1 as MNHEY and CDR2 as SVGAGI. DNA for the CDR3: TGTGCCAGCAGTTACTCGACAGACACTGAAACTTTCTTT. It is translated as CASSYSTDTETFF.

This clonotype was detected ten times or more. V gene TRBV6-5 combines with J gene TRBJ2-7; the match to TRBD2 covers 9 bases. The CDR3 totals 15 residues. CDR1 and CDR2 from the germline V gene are MNHEY and SVGAGI. V was clipped by 4 bases and J by 3 bases; unmatched bases: 7. CDR3 bases: TGTGCCAGCAGTTCCTCGATTAGCGGGGGCTACGAGCAGTACTTC. Translated: CASSSSISGGYEQYF.

This clonotype has ten or more counts. J is TRBJ2-5 and V is TRBV20-1; no clear D gene. V was shortened by 2 bases and J by 7 bases, with 14 bases between the two germline ends. The CDR3 sequence is 13 residues long. Per the germline V gene, CDR1 is DFQATT and CDR2 is SNEGSKA (reference sequence). The CDR3 DNA is TGCAGTGCTAGACTGTACGTGTCTGGGACCCAGTACTTC. Translating gives CSARLYVSGTQYF.

There are many counts of this clonotype. This chain links TRBV6-1 with TRBJ2-2; D is possibly TRBD2 (6 bases). This CDR3 comprises 15 residues. V was trimmed by 6 bases and J by 1 base, leaving 12 bases between them. Germline values: CDR1 MNHNS, CDR2 SASEGT. The CDR3 sequence is CASSRGGENTGELFF. In nucleotides, the CDR3 is TGTGCCAGCAGCCGAGGAGGGGAGAACACCGGGGAGCTGTTTTTT.

This clonotype was counted many times. V usage is TRBV11-2 and J usage is TRBJ2-7; possible D gene TRBD1, 6 bases. The germline gives CDR1 SGHAT, CDR2 FQNNGV. Trimming pared 3 bases from V and 5 bases from J, leaving 11 bases between. The CDR3 totals 13 residues. The CDR3 DNA reads TGTGCCAGCAGCTTGGGACAAGCAAACGAGCAGTACTTC. Protein product: CASSLGQANEQYF.

This clonotype was seen ten or more times. The V and J genes are TRBV20-1 and TRBJ2-5, with D hard to call. Germline V gene lookup returns CDR1 DFQATT and CDR2 SNEGSKA (reference sequence). The CDR3 sequence is 12 residues long. Trimming pared 3 bases from V and 5 bases from J, leaving 10 bases between. CDR3: CSASDQAETQYF. The CDR3 nucleotides are TGCAGTGCTAGTGACCAGGCGGAGACCCAGTACTTC.

This clonotype was observed a few times. The gene calls are TRBV20-1 and TRBJ2-5; 8 nucleotides agree with TRBD1. Germline V gene data show CDR1 as DFQATT and CDR2 as SNEGSKA (reference sequence). The V and J ends lost 4 bases and 0 bases, in that order; junction bases with no gene match: 4. The CDR3 spans 14 residues. This CDR3 is CSATQGADQETQYF. The DNA for the CDR3 is TGCAGTGCTACCCAGGGGGCGGACCAAGAGACCCAGTACTTC.

This clonotype occurred many times. The rearrangement links TRBV29-1 to TRBJ2-7, with D unresolved. V lost 4 bases and J lost 6, with 13 bases in between. CDR1 is SQVTM, CDR2 ANQGSEA, per germline. This CDR3 is 12 amino acids long. In nucleotides, the CDR3 is TGCAGCGTTGCTGAGACCAAAGGCGAGCAGTACTTC. Encoded protein: CSVAETKGEQYF.

For this clonotype: A read error is possible here, since a much larger clone lies one base away. The conserved phenylalanine or tryptophan is not found at the CDR3 terminus, so this likely reflects a read error. The chain combines TRBV20-1 with TRBJ1-1, with D uncertain. The CDR3 has 12 amino acids. Per the germline V gene, CDR1 is DFQATT and CDR2 is SNEGSKA (reference sequence). V dropped 5 bases and J dropped 5 bases, with 12 bases sitting between them. The CDR3 loop is CSAFPKGTEAFV. In nucleotides, the CDR3 is TGCAGTGCTTTTCCTAAGGGTACTGAAGCTTTCGTT.